This T cell receptor (beta chain) is from a study of spatial heterogeneity in lung cancer. Study information: Mean representation of each unique TCR and UMI combination in the raw reads exceeded 9.5 occurrences.

Germline V lookup: CDR1 MGHRA, CDR2 YSYEKL. With 0 bases clipped from V and 7 bases from J, the junction kept 10 bases outside the gene matches. CDR3 length: 17 residues. This clonotype was detected many times. Regarding time point: sample taken at primary tumor resection. Sequencing of whole RNA from tumor, nontumor lung or frozen PBMC involved no sorting. The cohort: over 70 early-stage, untreated non-small cell lung cancer patients. Single TCR cDNA molecules each had their own unique molecular identifier. TCRdb fed the 5' RACE reads into MiXCR, producing one record per CDR3 protein. Of about 23,000 distinct CDR3 sequences listed, 4.7% are singletons.

The rearrangement joins TRBV4-1 to TRBJ2-1; TRBD1 matches 9 bases. Sequencing used PBMCs, obtained at surgery. The source of this sequence is a male donor with early-stage non-small cell lung cancer. The CDR3 bases are TGCGCCAGCAGCCAAGATGTGTCGGGACAGGGTATTAATGAGCAGTTCTTC. Its translation: CASSQDVSGQGINEQFF.